The 23 T cell receptor beta chains below were found in one sample sequenced in a study of blood T cells in healthy people across ages. Primed by a sample-barcoded 5' primer and a J-beta primer mix, a second PCR proceeded for about 7 to 11 cycles. TCRdb reprocessed the 5' RACE reads via MiXCR and lists one record per CDR3 protein. Of fewer than 900,000 distinct CDR3 sequences in the sample, roughly 45% were seen once. Sequencing was performed on blood. Every receptor here comes from a woman aged 55-70 years in good health.

This clonotype appeared a few times. V gene TRBV20-1 combines with J gene TRBJ1-2; 7 nucleotides match TRBD1. V was clipped by 6 bases and J by 1 base; unmatched bases: 14. The CDR3 totals 16 residues. In germline, CDR1 is DFQATT, CDR2 SNEGSKA (reference sequence). The CDR3: CSAPVWRDSNNYGYTF. CDR3 coding DNA: TGCAGTGCACCCGTTTGGAGGGACAGTAATAACTATGGCTACACCTTC.

This chain connects TRBV10-3 to TRBJ2-2; 15 nucleotides match TRBD2. The germline V gene has CDR1 ENHRY and CDR2 SYGVKD. CDR3 size: 18 residues. After removal of 2 bases from V and 4 bases from J, the junction contained 5 bases not matched to a gene. As DNA, the CDR3 is TGTGCCATCAGTGAGCGGGGACTAGCGGGAGGAGGCACCGGGGAGCTGTTTTTT. Its protein product is CAISERGLAGGGTGELFF.

The rearrangement links TRBV2 to TRBJ2-2; D call uncertain. Germline assignment: CDR1 SNHLY and CDR2 FYNNEI. The CDR3 is 12 residues long. The V end was cut by 3 bases, the J end by 6 bases, with 5 bases between. The CDR3 loop reads CASSDPPGELFF. In nucleotides, the CDR3 is TGTGCCAGCAGTGACCCGCCCGGGGAGCTGTTTTTT.

This clonotype has more than one count but fewer than ten. The chain joins TRBV6-2 or TRBV6-3 to TRBJ2-1; 11 bases agree with TRBD2. Per the germline V gene, CDR1 is MNHEY and CDR2 is SVGEGT. The CDR3 contains 15 residues. Trimming cost V 6 bases and J 3 bases; bases outside gene matches: 4. CDR3 loop: CASRLGLAVYNEQFF. DNA for the CDR3: TGTGCCAGCAGACTGGGACTAGCGGTCTACAATGAGCAGTTCTTC.

In this sample, this clonotype turned up a few times. The V gene is TRBV7-9, the J gene TRBJ1-2, with D possibly matching TRBD1 (6 bases). This CDR3 comprises 13 residues. V was pared by 3 bases and J by 4 bases, with 9 bases between. Germline V CDR1 and CDR2: SEHNR, FQNEAQ (reference sequence). CDR3 sequence reads: CASSFRDIYGYTF. The CDR3 DNA reads as TGTGCCAGCAGCTTCAGGGACATCTATGGCTACACCTTC.

The genes are TRBV6-6 and TRBJ1-4, with 8 positions matching TRBD1. CDR1 and CDR2 from the germline V gene are MNHNY and SVGAGI (reference sequence). V was pared by 5 bases and J by 4 bases, with 3 bases of the junction left unmatched. This CDR3 region has 14 residues. CDR3 bases: TGTGCCAGCAGTAGACAGGGGATTAATGAAAAACTGTTTTTT. Encoded protein: CASSRQGINEKLFF.

The chain has TRBV4-1 and TRBJ2-7; no reliable D call. The CDR3 totals 13 residues. The V gene's germline CDR1 is MGHRA and CDR2 YSYEKL. V lost 1 base and J 3 bases, leaving 7 bases between the germline ends. In DNA form, the CDR3 reads TGCGCCAGCAGCCAAGGATCCCTCTACGAGCAGTACTTC. Protein sequence: CASSQGSLYEQYF.

The CDR3 protein is CASSLATGPGNQPQHF. CDR3 sequence (DNA): TGTGCCAGCAGCTTAGCGACAGGGCCAGGCAATCAGCCCCAGCATTTT. This chain uses TRBV7-2 with TRBJ1-5; 7 nucleotides agree with TRBD1. CDR1 and CDR2 from the germline V gene are SGHTA and FQGNSA. The CDR3 runs to 16 residues. J was trimmed by 2 bases and V by 0 bases; bases with no gene match: 4.

This clonotype was counted ten times or more. CDR3 DNA sequence: TGCAGCGTTCGCACTAGCGGGAGAAAGGGAGATACGCAGTATTTT. This sequence encodes CSVRTSGRKGDTQYF. The chain carries TRBV29-1 and TRBJ2-3, with 11 positions matching TRBD2. Germline trimming cut 5 bases from V and 5 bases from J; bases unmatched to any gene: 9. This CDR3 is built from 15 residues. The V gene's germline CDR1 is SQVTM and CDR2 ANQGSEA.

The genes are TRBV7-3 and TRBJ2-5; possibly TRBD2 for D (6 bases). Between the trimmed V and J ends, which lost 1 base and 11 bases, there was a span of 17 bases. CDR3 length: 14 residues. Germline V gives CDR1 SGHTA, CDR2 FQGTGA. The CDR3 nucleotides read TGTGCCAGCAGCTTAAGTCACAGAGGAGGGGAGCAGTACTTC. The encoded protein is CASSLSHRGGEQYF.

The chain carries TRBV13 and TRBJ1-1; TRBD1 agrees at 9 bases. CDR3 length equals 14 residues. CDR1 and CDR2 (germline): PRHDT, FYEKMQ (reference sequence). The V gene end was trimmed by 5 bases and the J gene end by 5 bases; junction bases not matched to a gene: 6. CDR3 sequence reads: CASSAGTGNTEAFF. The DNA for the CDR3 is TGTGCCAGCAGCGCCGGGACAGGGAATACTGAAGCTTTCTTT.

The gene calls are TRBV27 and TRBJ2-6, with TRBD1 matching 11 bases. Germline V gene data show CDR1 as MNHEY and CDR2 as SMNVEV (reference sequence). J gave up 5 bases and V 5 bases, and 20 bases lay outside the gene matches. This CDR3 has 21 residues. The CDR3: CASSRTDRGLPFALRANVLTF. In DNA form, the CDR3 reads TGTGCCAGCAGTAGAACGGACAGGGGGCTGCCCTTTGCTCTGAGGGCCAACGTCCTGACTTTC.

The chain joins TRBV5-1 to TRBJ1-2, with 8 bases fitting TRBD1. Germline CDR1 SGHRS, CDR2 YFSETQ. The CDR3 is 15 residues long. V lost 0 bases, J lost 4 bases, and 5 bases stayed unmatched. In DNA, the CDR3 is TGCGCCAGCAGCTTGGGACAGGGGAGTTTCTATGGCTACACCTTC. Its protein is CASSLGQGSFYGYTF.

The rearrangement links TRBV20-1 to TRBJ2-7, with D perhaps matching TRBD2 (5 bases). The V gene's germline CDR1 is DFQATT and CDR2 SNEGSKA (reference sequence). There are 14 residues in the CDR3. The germline V and J ends were trimmed by 1 base and 2 bases, with 12 bases remaining between them. The CDR3 region has the DNA TGCAGTGCTAGAGCATCGAAGGGAGCCTACGAGCAGTACTTC. Its translation is CSARASKGAYEQYF.

The gene calls are TRBV7-9 and TRBJ1-1; 7 bases match TRBD1. V shed 7 bases, J shed 0 bases, and the junction held 5 bases outside the gene matches. From germline, CDR1 is SEHNR and CDR2 FQNEAQ (reference sequence). CDR3 size: 14 residues. The chain's CDR3 is CASITQGVNTEAFF. DNA for the CDR3: TGTGCCAGCATCACCCAGGGGGTGAACACTGAAGCTTTCTTT.

The V gene is TRBV28, the J gene TRBJ2-7, with 14 positions matching TRBD2. The CDR3 extends over 17 amino acids. The germline V gene has CDR1 MDHEN and CDR2 SYDVKM. The J segment lost 5 bases and the V segment lost 5 bases, leaving 11 bases of the junction unmatched. The CDR3 sequence: CASSTAGTSGSLDEQYF. The CDR3 DNA reads TGTGCCAGCAGTACCGCCGGGACTAGCGGGAGTTTGGACGAGCAGTACTTC.

The J gene is TRBJ1-1, the V gene TRBV28; the D gene is possibly TRBD1 (5 bases). V was cut by 7 bases and J by 5 bases, with 14 bases left in between. The germline CDR1 and CDR2 sequences are MDHEN and SYDVKM. The CDR3 length is 13 residues. CDR3 loop: CASMGQGLTEAFF. The CDR3 DNA follows: TGTGCCAGCATGGGGCAGGGTTTGACTGAAGCTTTCTTT.

This clonotype was recorded at least ten times. The V gene is TRBV10-3, the J gene TRBJ2-5; tentative D call: TRBD2 (6 bases). Trimming stripped 0 bases from V and 5 bases from J, with 13 bases between. CDR3 length: 15 amino acids. From germline, CDR1 is ENHRY and CDR2 SYGVKD. The CDR3 DNA reads as TGTGCCATCAGTGAGTCGAGCCAGGAGGGGGAGACCCAGTACTTC. This encodes CAISESSQEGETQYF.

In its sample, this clonotype was seen many times. The V call is TRBV7-3, the J call TRBJ2-1; 8 bases are shared with TRBD2. The CDR3 has 17 residues. Germline V lookup: CDR1 SGHTA, CDR2 FQGTGA. V trimming: 5 bases; J trimming: 5 bases; junction bases outside the gene matches: 14. The CDR3 spells CASSPSFQAGDDNEQFF. DNA of the CDR3: TGTGCCAGCAGCCCCTCATTTCAAGCGGGAGACGACAATGAGCAGTTCTTC.

This clonotype was picked up one time. The rearrangement links TRBV6-2 or TRBV6-3 to TRBJ2-2; 7 bases agree with TRBD2. The J segment lost 6 bases and the V segment lost 2 bases, leaving 9 bases of the junction unmatched. The germline V gene has CDR1 MNHEY and CDR2 SVGEGT. The length of the CDR3 is 16 residues. The chain's CDR3 is CASSYPSGGGAGELFF. CDR3 coding DNA: TGTGCCAGCAGTTACCCTAGCGGAGGCGGCGCCGGGGAGCTGTTTTTT.

The gene calls are TRBV20-1 and TRBJ2-7, with D unclear. Trimming left V 3 bases short and J 0 bases short, with 12 bases between. The length of the CDR3 is 14 residues. Germline values: CDR1 DFQATT, CDR2 SNEGSKA (reference sequence). This chain's CDR3 is CSASAPGTSYEQYF. Written as DNA, the CDR3 is TGCAGTGCTAGCGCACCAGGCACCTCCTACGAGCAGTACTTC.

This clonotype showed up just a few times. V gene TRBV5-1 combines with J gene TRBJ2-5; 7 bases map to TRBD2. In germline, CDR1 is SGHRS, CDR2 YFSETQ. The CDR3 is 15 amino acids. Trimming at V came to 4 bases and at J to 3 bases, leaving 9 bases not matched to a gene. The DNA of the CDR3 is TGCGCCAGCAGCAACTCCAGACTAGCAAAAGAGACCCAGTACTTC. This gives the protein CASSNSRLAKETQYF.

A remark on this clonotype: Being one base from a much bigger clone, this may be a read error. The gene calls are TRBV4-2 and TRBJ2-7; a weak D match, TRBD1 (6 bases). The germline gives CDR1 LGHNA, CDR2 YNFKEQ. V gave up 4 bases and J gave up 4 bases, with 23 bases separating them. The CDR3 spans 17 residues. This CDR3 reads CASSRGDPDRSIYEQYF. The CDR3 bases are TGTGCCAGCAGCCGCGGTGATCCCGACAGGTCAATTTACGAGCAGTACTTC.